Listed below are T cell receptor beta chains from one sample, sequenced in a study of Graves' ophthalmopathy and Graves' hyperthyroidism. TCRdb called the multiplex PCR reads again in MiXCR, with one record for every CDR3 protein. The sample consists of over a million distinct CDR3 sequences, 35% to 40% of them appearing once. The sequencing sample was made of peripheral blood or thyroid tissue (not recorded which). All receptors come from an adult man with Graves' hyperthyroidism. The CDR3 runs from the conserved cysteine through the conserved F or W. Each record gives: clone size, D gene, V gene, J gene, CDR3 DNA, CDR3 protein. The D gene is left open where the match is weak. Clone size, where shown, is once, few, many, or a class for clones that have expanded.

clone_size: -; d_call: TRBD1; v_call: TRBV5-1; j_call: TRBJ1-3; cdr3_nt: TGCGCCAGCAGCTCCCAGGGGGCCGGGGCTGGAAACACCATATATTTT; cdr3_aa: CASSSQGAGAGNTIYF
clone_size: -; d_call: TRBD1; v_call: TRBV7-4; j_call: TRBJ2-7; cdr3_nt: TGTGCCAGCAGCCCGACCGGGACAGGGGACACCGGGGAGCAGTACTTC; cdr3_aa: CASSPTGTGDTGEQYF
clone_size: -; d_call: TRBD2; v_call: TRBV7-2; j_call: TRBJ2-7; cdr3_nt: TGTGCCAGCAGGCCAGCGGGAGAGTTTTACGAGCAGTACTTC; cdr3_aa: CASRPAGEFYEQYF
clone_size: -; d_call: TRBD1; v_call: TRBV29-1; j_call: TRBJ1-1; cdr3_nt: TGCAGCTTAAAACAGGGGAGCATGAACACTGAAGCTTTCTTT; cdr3_aa: CSLKQGSMNTEAFF
clone_size: many; d_call: -; v_call: TRBV9; j_call: TRBJ2-5; cdr3_nt: TGTGCCAGCAGCGGGGTCTCGACAGTCCAAGAGACCCAGTACTTC; cdr3_aa: CASSGVSTVQETQYF
clone_size: few; d_call: -; v_call: TRBV29-1; j_call: TRBJ1-2; cdr3_nt: TGCAGCGTTGGTCAGAGACCTAACTATGGCTACACCTTC; cdr3_aa: CSVGQRPNYGYTF
clone_size: -; d_call: -; v_call: TRBV10-3; j_call: TRBJ1-2; cdr3_nt: TGTGCCATCGGGGATCAGGACAGTCTTTTAAACTATGGCTACACCTTC; cdr3_aa: CAIGDQDSLLNYGYTF
clone_size: -; d_call: -; v_call: TRBV2; j_call: TRBJ1-3; cdr3_nt: TGTGCCAGCAGTGATGGTTTATCTGGAAACACCATATATTTT; cdr3_aa: CASSDGLSGNTIYF
clone_size: once; d_call: -; v_call: TRBV7-2; j_call: TRBJ1-2; cdr3_nt: TGTGCCAGCAGCCGGGGAGGTGCTGGAAACACCTTC; cdr3_aa: CASSRGGAGNTF
clone_size: many; d_call: -; v_call: TRBV7-9; j_call: TRBJ1-2; cdr3_nt: TGTGCCAGCAGCTTACCCGCAGACATGGGGACGACCAACTTC; cdr3_aa: CASSLPADMGTTNF
clone_size: -; d_call: -; v_call: TRBV2; j_call: TRBJ2-7; cdr3_nt: TGTGCCAGCAGCCAAAACCCGCAGGCCTACGAGCAGTACTTC; cdr3_aa: CASSQNPQAYEQYF
clone_size: few; d_call: -; v_call: TRBV7-8; j_call: TRBJ2-7; cdr3_nt: TGTGCCAGCACCGCTCGCAGACAGAACTCCTACGAGCAGTACTTC; cdr3_aa: CASTARRQNSYEQYF
clone_size: few; d_call: -; v_call: TRBV10-3; j_call: TRBJ1-1; cdr3_nt: TGTGCCAGCAGTTCCGGACCGCGCATGAACACTGAAGCTTTCTTT; cdr3_aa: CASSSGPRMNTEAFF
clone_size: many; d_call: TRBD1; v_call: TRBV7-2; j_call: TRBJ1-5; cdr3_nt: TGTGCCAGCAGTCGGATGACAGGGCCTGTGCAGCCCCAGCATTTT; cdr3_aa: CASSRMTGPVQPQHF
clone_size: few; d_call: -; v_call: TRBV12-3/TRBV12-4; j_call: TRBJ1-6; cdr3_nt: TGTGCCAGCAGTTTTTTTGGAAATTCACCCCTCCACTTT; cdr3_aa: CASSFFGNSPLHF
clone_size: -; d_call: -; v_call: TRBV2; j_call: TRBJ1-5; cdr3_nt: TGTGCCAGCAGTGGATACGCCCAACAGGGTCATCAGCCCCAGCATTTT; cdr3_aa: CASSGYAQQGHQPQHF
clone_size: few; d_call: -; v_call: TRBV7-9; j_call: TRBJ1-4; cdr3_nt: TGTGCCAGCAGCTTTTCGAATGCTGCAACTAATGAAAAACTGTTTTTT; cdr3_aa: CASSFSNAATNEKLFF
clone_size: -; d_call: -; v_call: TRBV20-1; j_call: TRBJ2-7; cdr3_nt: TGCAGTGCTAGTCAACAGGGATCCTCCCCCTACGAGCAGTACTTC; cdr3_aa: CSASQQGSSPYEQYF
clone_size: -; d_call: TRBD1; v_call: TRBV11-2; j_call: TRBJ2-5; cdr3_nt: TGTGCCAGCAGGTCAAGACAGGGGGCCCGCGAGACCCAGTACTTC; cdr3_aa: CASRSRQGARETQYF
clone_size: few; d_call: -; v_call: TRBV5-6; j_call: TRBJ2-2; cdr3_nt: TGTGCCAGCAGCTTGGAAGGACACAACACCGGGGAGCTGTTTTTT; cdr3_aa: CASSLEGHNTGELFF
clone_size: -; d_call: -; v_call: TRBV5-1; j_call: TRBJ1-1; cdr3_nt: TGCGCCAGCACAACAGGAAATGGAGGAACTGAAGCTTTCTTT; cdr3_aa: CASTTGNGGTEAFF
clone_size: many; d_call: TRBD1; v_call: TRBV10-3; j_call: TRBJ2-2; cdr3_nt: TGTGCCATCAGTGGGAAGACAGGGAGTCGGACCGGGGAGCTGTTTTTT; cdr3_aa: CAISGKTGSRTGELFF
clone_size: -; d_call: -; v_call: TRBV7-9; j_call: TRBJ2-5; cdr3_nt: TGTGCCAGCAGCTTAAGTTGGTCCGGGGAGCAAGAGACCCAGTACTTC; cdr3_aa: CASSLSWSGEQETQYF
clone_size: -; d_call: TRBD2; v_call: TRBV19; j_call: TRBJ2-5; cdr3_nt: TGTGCCAGTAGCAAGGGACTAGCGGGAGAGTTGGGCGAGACCCAGTACTTC; cdr3_aa: CASSKGLAGELGETQYF
clone_size: -; d_call: -; v_call: TRBV7-8; j_call: TRBJ1-5; cdr3_nt: TGTGCCAGCAGCTCAGACCGTACCAATCAGCCCCAGCATTTT; cdr3_aa: CASSSDRTNQPQHF
clone_size: -; d_call: -; v_call: TRBV5-1; j_call: TRBJ2-5; cdr3_nt: TGCGCCAGCAGGGTAAACTTCCAAGAGACCCAGTACTTC; cdr3_aa: CASRVNFQETQYF
clone_size: many; d_call: TRBD1; v_call: TRBV7-9; j_call: TRBJ1-2; cdr3_nt: TGTGCCAGCAGCTTAATGGACAGGGAAAGCTATGGCTACACCTTC; cdr3_aa: CASSLMDRESYGYTF
clone_size: few; d_call: -; v_call: TRBV9; j_call: TRBJ2-7; cdr3_nt: TGTGCCAGCAGCGTAGGCATGTCCTACGAGCAGTACTTC; cdr3_aa: CASSVGMSYEQYF
clone_size: -; d_call: -; v_call: TRBV24-1; j_call: TRBJ2-1; cdr3_nt: TGTGCCACCAGTGACCAGACAGCCTACAATGAGCAGTTCTTC; cdr3_aa: CATSDQTAYNEQFF
clone_size: many; d_call: -; v_call: TRBV10-3; j_call: TRBJ1-2; cdr3_nt: TGTGCCATCAGTGAGTCTGGGCAGTACTATGGCTACACCTTC; cdr3_aa: CAISESGQYYGYTF
clone_size: many; d_call: -; v_call: TRBV7-9; j_call: TRBJ2-7; cdr3_nt: TGTGCCAGCAGCTTAGGGGGATTTTCCGGGGAGCAGTACTTC; cdr3_aa: CASSLGGFSGEQYF
clone_size: many; d_call: TRBD2; v_call: TRBV11-1; j_call: TRBJ2-5; cdr3_nt: TGTGCCAGCAGCCCCTGGCTAGCGGGAGATTTGGAGACCCAGTACTTC; cdr3_aa: CASSPWLAGDLETQYF
clone_size: few; d_call: TRBD2; v_call: TRBV7-2; j_call: TRBJ2-2; cdr3_nt: TGCGCCAGCAGCCGAGTACCTCTAGCGGGAGATTGGATCGGAGGGGAGCTGTTTTTT; cdr3_aa: CASSRVPLAGDWIGGELFF
clone_size: many; d_call: -; v_call: TRBV20-1; j_call: TRBJ1-1; cdr3_nt: TGCAGTGCTCCCGACGGGGGGGCCACTGAAGCTTTCTTT; cdr3_aa: CSAPDGGATEAFF
clone_size: -; d_call: -; v_call: TRBV20-1; j_call: TRBJ2-5; cdr3_nt: TGCAGTGCTTTACGGTGGGAATCACAAGAGACCCAGTACTTC; cdr3_aa: CSALRWESQETQYF
clone_size: -; d_call: TRBD1; v_call: TRBV30; j_call: TRBJ1-1; cdr3_nt: TGTGCCTGGAGTGACCACAGGGGCGAGAACACTGAAGCTTTCTTT; cdr3_aa: CAWSDHRGENTEAFF
clone_size: -; d_call: -; v_call: TRBV9; j_call: TRBJ2-5; cdr3_nt: TGTGCCAGCAGCGTTGGGCTACAGGGGGGGGCCTTGGAGACCCAGTACTTC; cdr3_aa: CASSVGLQGGALETQYF
clone_size: -; d_call: -; v_call: TRBV7-9; j_call: TRBJ2-7; cdr3_nt: TGTGCCAGCAGCTCCCCCCAGACAGGCATGCCCGAGCAGTACTTC; cdr3_aa: CASSSPQTGMPEQYF
clone_size: -; d_call: -; v_call: TRBV24-1; j_call: TRBJ2-3; cdr3_nt: TGTGCCACCGCAGCACCAACAGATACGCAGTATTTT; cdr3_aa: CATAAPTDTQYF
clone_size: -; d_call: -; v_call: TRBV7-9; j_call: TRBJ1-1; cdr3_nt: TGTGCCAGCAGCGTGGGGGTTACGTCCACTGAAGCTTTCTTT; cdr3_aa: CASSVGVTSTEAFF
clone_size: -; d_call: -; v_call: TRBV29-1; j_call: TRBJ1-4; cdr3_nt: TGCAGCGTTGTGGGGGTACGGGGGCATGAAAAACTGTTTTTT; cdr3_aa: CSVVGVRGHEKLFF
clone_size: many; d_call: -; v_call: TRBV15; j_call: TRBJ2-2; cdr3_nt: TGTGCCACCAGCAGAATTGGTTCCACCGGGGAGCTGTTTTTT; cdr3_aa: CATSRIGSTGELFF
clone_size: many; d_call: -; v_call: TRBV6-1; j_call: TRBJ1-2; cdr3_nt: TGTGCCAGCAGTGAAGCAGGGGCAGGGCGCGGCTACACCTTC; cdr3_aa: CASSEAGAGRGYTF
clone_size: many; d_call: -; v_call: TRBV5-1; j_call: TRBJ1-4; cdr3_nt: TGCGCCAGCAGCTTGGGGCGGTCAGCAAATGAAAAACTGTTTTTT; cdr3_aa: CASSLGRSANEKLFF
clone_size: -; d_call: -; v_call: TRBV19; j_call: TRBJ2-7; cdr3_nt: TGTGCCAGTAGTATTGGGGGAGGAAGCTCCTACGAGCAGTACTTC; cdr3_aa: CASSIGGGSSYEQYF
clone_size: many; d_call: -; v_call: TRBV9; j_call: TRBJ1-1; cdr3_nt: TGTGCCAGCAGCGTAGTGACAGGTTACGTCGATGAAGCTTTCTTT; cdr3_aa: CASSVVTGYVDEAFF
clone_size: many; d_call: -; v_call: TRBV11-2; j_call: TRBJ2-2; cdr3_nt: TGTGCCACCCTCCTACGCACCGGGGAGCTGTTTTTT; cdr3_aa: CATLLRTGELFF
clone_size: -; d_call: TRBD1; v_call: TRBV20-1; j_call: TRBJ1-6; cdr3_nt: TGCAGTGCTAGAAAGACAGGGGGAATAAATTCACCCCTCCACTTT; cdr3_aa: CSARKTGGINSPLHF